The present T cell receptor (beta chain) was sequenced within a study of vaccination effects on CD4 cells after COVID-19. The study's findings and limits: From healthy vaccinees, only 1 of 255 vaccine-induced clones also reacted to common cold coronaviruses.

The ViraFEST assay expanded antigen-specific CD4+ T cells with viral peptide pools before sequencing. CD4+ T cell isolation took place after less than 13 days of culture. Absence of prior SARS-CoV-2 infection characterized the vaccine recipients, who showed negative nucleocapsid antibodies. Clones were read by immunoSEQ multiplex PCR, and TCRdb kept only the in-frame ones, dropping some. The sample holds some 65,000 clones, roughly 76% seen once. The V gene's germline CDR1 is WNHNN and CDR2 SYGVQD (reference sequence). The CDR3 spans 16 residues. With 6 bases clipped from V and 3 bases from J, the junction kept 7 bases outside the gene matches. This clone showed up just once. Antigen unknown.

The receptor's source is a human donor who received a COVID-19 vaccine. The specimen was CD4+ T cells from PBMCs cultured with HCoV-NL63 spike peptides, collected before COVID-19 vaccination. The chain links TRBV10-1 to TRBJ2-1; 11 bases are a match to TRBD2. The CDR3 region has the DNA TGCGCCAGCAGCCGACTAGCGGGGCCCCTCTACAATGAGCAGTTCTTC. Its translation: CASSRLAGPLYNEQFF.